This TCR beta chain was identified in a study of T cells in women clearing cervical HPV infection. The CDR3 is 14 amino acids. V was clipped by 3 bases and J by 6 bases, with 12 bases between them. The germline V gene encodes CDR1 LNHDA and CDR2 SQIVND (reference sequence). Clones were sequenced by immunoSEQ multiplex PCR, and TCRdb holds only the in-frame ones, with some missing. This sample lists over 15,000 clones; its ten largest clones have over 9.5%. Concerning this clone itself: The observed sequence ends 3 residues before the CDR3 terminus, with the missing tail filled in from the germline J gene.

This chain joins TRBV19 and TRBJ2-4; possibly TRBD1 for D (5 bases). Sequencing was carried out using blood buffy coat. The clonotype comes from a woman aged 18 to 69 with a cervical HPV16 infection that either progressed to CIN3+ or cleared (not recorded which). The CDR3: CASSMLGPGNIQYF. The covered CDR3 bases are TGTGCCAGTAGTATGCTGGGGCCGGGAAACATT.